A single sample is the source of the 20 T cell receptor beta chains below, sequenced in a study of T-cell memory formation after mild COVID-19. TCRdb independently ran MiXCR on the 5' RACE reads; one entry per CDR3 protein. The table includes more than 110,000 distinct CDR3 sequences, approximately 25% detected once. What was sequenced was PBMCs or a T cell subset sorted from them (not recorded which). These receptor sequences come from an adult woman who had mild COVID-19 (a few samples of this study predate the infection). Cell type and time point are not known.

The V and J genes are TRBV7-9 and TRBJ1-1; the D is unclear. This CDR3 contains 10 residues. V was shortened by 0 bases and J by 8 bases, with 1 base between the two germline ends. Germline CDR1 reads SEHNR; CDR2 reads FQNEAQ (reference sequence). The CDR3 region has the DNA TGTGCCAGCAGCTTAGCGGAAGCTTTCTTT. Amino acid sequence: CASSLAEAFF. The full variable domain, its missing parts supplied by reference TRBV7-9 and TRBJ1-1, is DTGVSQNPRHKITKRGQNVTFRCDPISEHNRLYWYRQTLGQGPEFLTYFQNEAQLEKSRLLSDRFSAERPKGSFSTLEIQRTEQGDSAMYLCASSLAEAFFGQGTRLTVV.

This chain links TRBV12-3 or TRBV12-4 with TRBJ2-7; 8 bases fit TRBD1. The CDR3 extends over 15 amino acids. With 6 bases clipped from V and 3 bases from J, the junction kept 10 bases outside the gene matches. The CDR3 sequence: CASSAGTGLIYEQYF. CDR3 nucleotides: TGTGCCAGCAGCGCAGGGACAGGCCTTATCTACGAGCAGTACTTC.

V is TRBV9 and J is TRBJ2-7, with 9 nucleotides matching TRBD1. CDR3 length equals 16 residues. V was clipped by 0 bases and J by 0 bases; unmatched bases: 4. Germline V gene lookup returns CDR1 SGDLS and CDR2 YYNGEE. CDR3: CASSVEGDRVSYEQYF. The CDR3 DNA reads as TGTGCCAGCAGCGTAGAGGGGGACAGGGTCTCCTACGAGCAGTACTTC.

The chain is built from TRBV9 and TRBJ2-7, with TRBD2 matching over 7 bases. The V and J ends lost 4 bases and 5 bases, in that order; junction bases with no gene match: 12. Germline V lookup: CDR1 SGDLS, CDR2 YYNGEE. This CDR3 region has 15 residues. The CDR3 nucleotides are TGTGCCAGCAGCCCCCCGGGTAGCGGGCCCCACGAGCAGTACTTC. Translated: CASSPPGSGPHEQYF. Variable domain in full (rest from reference TRBV9 and TRBJ2-7): DSGVTQTPKHLITATGQRVTLRCSPRSGDLSVYWYQQSLDQGLQFLIQYYNGEERAKGNILERFSAQQFPDLHSELNLSSLELGDSALYFCASSPPGSGPHEQYFGPGTRLTVT.

The V call is TRBV4-3, the J call TRBJ2-2; D is perhaps TRBD1 or TRBD2 (5 bases each). CDR1 and CDR2 (germline): LGHNA, YSLEER. With 2 bases removed from V and 2 bases from J, the gap between germline ends came to 15 bases. There are 17 residues in the CDR3. CDR3 loop: CASSQIPGTVNTGELFF. The DNA for the CDR3 is TGCGCCAGCAGCCAAATACCTGGGACGGTCAACACCGGGGAGCTGTTTTTT.

The V call is TRBV4-3, the J call TRBJ1-1, with TRBD1 as a possible D gene (6 bases). Germline lookup yields CDR1 LGHNA and CDR2 YSLEER. This CDR3 is 15 amino acids long. The ends were cut back, 4 bases at V and 8 bases at J, with 20 bases in the middle. The CDR3 reads CASSRWSGGEFEAFF. The CDR3 DNA follows: TGCGCCAGCAGCCGCTGGTCGGGGGGCGAGTTCGAAGCTTTCTTT.

V gene TRBV9 combines with J gene TRBJ2-3; 10 nucleotides agree with TRBD2. V lost 0 bases and J lost 4; bases outside the gene matches: 8. The CDR3 is made up of 17 amino acids. Germline V gene lookup returns CDR1 SGDLS and CDR2 YYNGEE. The CDR3: CASSVGASGRHADTQYF. CDR3 bases: TGTGCCAGCAGCGTAGGGGCTAGCGGGAGACACGCAGATACGCAGTATTTT. Full variable domain (missing parts from reference TRBV9 and TRBJ2-3): DSGVTQTPKHLITATGQRVTLRCSPRSGDLSVYWYQQSLDQGLQFLIQYYNGEERAKGNILERFSAQQFPDLHSELNLSSLELGDSALYFCASSVGASGRHADTQYFGPGTRLTVL.

The chain carries TRBV25-1 and TRBJ2-7; either TRBD1 or TRBD2 may supply D (5 bases each). V shed 6 bases and J shed 4 bases, with 13 bases lying between them. The germline V gene encodes CDR1 MGHDK and CDR2 SYGVNS. There are 13 residues in the CDR3. The CDR3 DNA reads TGTGCCAGCAGCCCCGGGACGAAATACGAGCAGTACTTC. This codes for CASSPGTKYEQYF.

The J gene is TRBJ1-5, the V gene TRBV24-1, with a possible D match to TRBD1 (6 bases). CDR3 size: 14 residues. Germline lookup yields CDR1 KGHDR and CDR2 SFDVKD. V lost 9 bases and J 6 bases, leaving 17 bases between the germline ends. This chain's CDR3 is CATEPTGMGQPQHF. CDR3 nucleotides: TGTGCCACCGAGCCAACAGGGATGGGTCAGCCCCAGCATTTT.

This clonotype was seen a few times. This rearrangement joins TRBV24-1 to TRBJ2-1, with D uncertain. V lost 5 bases, J lost 3 bases, and 7 bases lay in between. Germline V gene lookup returns CDR1 KGHDR and CDR2 SFDVKD. CDR3 length equals 13 residues. The CDR3 protein is CATSVGLYNEQFF. CDR3 DNA sequence: TGTGCCACCAGTGTCGGGCTCTACAATGAGCAGTTCTTC.

The CDR3 DNA follows: TGTGCCAGCAGCTTTGGGCCCGAGCAGTACTTC. Translation: CASSFGPEQYF. This chain connects TRBV5-6 to TRBJ2-7; D remains unclear. This CDR3 is built from 11 residues. V lost 2 bases and J lost 6, with 6 bases in between. Germline V CDR1 and CDR2: SGHDT, YYEEEE.

The chain recombines TRBV4-1 with TRBJ1-1; no clear D. The CDR3 contains 16 residues. Germline V gene sequence: CDR1 MGHRA, CDR2 YSYEKL. V lost 0 bases to trimming and J lost 2 bases, with 13 bases between them. The CDR3 reads CASSQDSSIVNTEAFF. In DNA, the CDR3 is TGCGCCAGCAGCCAAGATAGTAGCATAGTTAACACTGAAGCTTTCTTT.

In this sample, this clonotype turned up a few times. The chain links TRBV19 to TRBJ2-7; possibly TRBD1 or TRBD2 for D (6 bases each). Germline-derived CDR1 and CDR2 are LNHDA and SQIVND (reference sequence). The length of the CDR3 is 16 residues. Trimming took off 3 bases at V and 3 bases at J, with 18 bases between the two ends. CDR3: CASSISVSGAFYEQYF. CDR3 DNA: TGTGCCAGTAGTATCTCCGTGTCGGGGGCCTTCTACGAGCAGTACTTC. Full variable domain (missing parts from reference TRBV19 and TRBJ2-7): DGGITQSPKYLFRKEGQNVTLSCEQNLNHDAMYWYRQDPGQGLRLIYYSQIVNDFQKGDIAEGYSVSREKKESFPLTVTSAQKNPTAFYLCASSISVSGAFYEQYFGPGTRLTVT.

The chain links TRBV4-1 to TRBJ2-7; D is unclear. Trimming removed 3 bases from V and 5 bases from J, with 5 bases in between. The CDR3 is 11 residues long. In germline, CDR1 is MGHRA, CDR2 YSYEKL. The CDR3 DNA reads as TGCGCCAGCAGCCACTCTAACGAGCAGTACTTC. Its protein product is CASSHSNEQYF.

The chain joins TRBV28 to TRBJ2-7; 7 bases match TRBD1. Germline values: CDR1 MDHEN, CDR2 SYDVKM. The CDR3 has 13 residues. The J segment lost 5 bases and the V segment lost 3 bases, leaving 4 bases of the junction unmatched. CDR3 bases: TGTGCCAGCAGTTTCCGGACAGGTGACGAGCAGTACGTC. Its protein is CASSFRTGDEQYV.

The chain has TRBV7-6 and TRBJ2-1, with a possible D match to TRBD2 (5 bases). The V end lost 1 base, the J end lost 0 bases, and 19 bases lay between the germline ends. Germline V gene sequence: CDR1 SGHVS, CDR2 FNYEAQ. This CDR3 has 19 amino acids. The CDR3 DNA reads as TGTGCCAGCAGCTTAGATTCGGGAATAGGCCCAAGCTCCTACAATGAGCAGTTCTTC. The encoded protein is CASSLDSGIGPSSYNEQFF.

This clonotype was observed a handful of times. The chain joins TRBV6-2 or TRBV6-3 to TRBJ2-5, with unresolved D. CDR3 size: 15 residues. Germline V gene lookup returns CDR1 MNHEY and CDR2 SVGEGT. V dropped 7 bases and J dropped 0 bases, with 15 bases sitting between them. The CDR3 loop reads CASMEPYQYQETQYF. DNA of the CDR3: TGTGCCAGCATGGAACCGTACCAGTACCAAGAGACCCAGTACTTC.

In its sample, this clonotype was seen a few times. The chain employs TRBV6-5 and TRBJ1-2; D is possibly TRBD1 (5 bases). V dropped 5 bases and J dropped 8 bases, with 24 bases sitting between them. Germline CDR1 reads MNHEY; CDR2 reads SVGAGI. CDR3 length equals 16 residues. The CDR3 sequence: CASSPLPQRQGRGYTF. DNA of the CDR3: TGTGCCAGCAGTCCTCTCCCCCAGCGCCAGGGCCGCGGCTACACCTTC.

The chain employs TRBV7-3 and TRBJ2-1, with D possibly being TRBD1 (7 bases). The CDR3 covers 16 residues. Germline values: CDR1 SGHTA, CDR2 FQGTGA. V was shortened by 2 bases and J by 8 bases, with 19 bases between the two germline ends. The CDR3: CASSLPRTGGGDEQFF. The CDR3 bases are TGTGCCAGCAGCTTACCCCGGACAGGCGGCGGGGATGAGCAGTTCTTC.

The V and J genes are TRBV7-9 and TRBJ1-2; weak D call: TRBD1 (5 bases). V was cut by 5 bases and J by 8 bases, with 24 bases left in between. CDR1 SEHNR and CDR2 FQNEAQ come from the germline V gene (reference sequence). CDR3 length: 16 residues. The CDR3 sequence is CASSPAGPRIGIGYTF. The DNA of the CDR3 is TGTGCCAGCAGCCCAGCGGGACCCCGGATAGGAATCGGCTACACCTTC.